This T cell receptor beta chain was recovered during a study of cytomegalovirus exposure and HLA in healthy donors. Findings of the study overall: It is likely that the observed cluster of highly shared sequence variants was a sequencing artifact.

In regard to this clone: Its target is unknown.

Each donor's status was that of a healthy bone marrow donor. Unrecorded immune exposures were likely, despite nominal health at sampling. 13 Jbeta primers and 60 Vbeta primers were used for the PCR. Clones were sequenced by immunoSEQ multiplex PCR, and TCRdb holds only the in-frame ones, with some missing. This sample yields some 140,000 clones, of which 60% to 75% are seen a single time; approximately 1.7% belongs to the top ten. The length of the CDR3 is 14 residues. The germline V gene encodes CDR1 MDHEN and CDR2 SYDVKM. V was shortened by 3 bases and J by 3 bases, with 12 bases between the two germline ends.

V is TRBV28 and J is TRBJ2-7; no reliable D call. This TCR was sampled from a human donor in good health. Sequencing input: PBMCs. CDR3 sequence reads: CASSFWNRDYEQYF. For the CDR3, the DNA is TGTGCCAGCAGTTTTTGGAACAGAGACTACGAGCAGTACTTC.